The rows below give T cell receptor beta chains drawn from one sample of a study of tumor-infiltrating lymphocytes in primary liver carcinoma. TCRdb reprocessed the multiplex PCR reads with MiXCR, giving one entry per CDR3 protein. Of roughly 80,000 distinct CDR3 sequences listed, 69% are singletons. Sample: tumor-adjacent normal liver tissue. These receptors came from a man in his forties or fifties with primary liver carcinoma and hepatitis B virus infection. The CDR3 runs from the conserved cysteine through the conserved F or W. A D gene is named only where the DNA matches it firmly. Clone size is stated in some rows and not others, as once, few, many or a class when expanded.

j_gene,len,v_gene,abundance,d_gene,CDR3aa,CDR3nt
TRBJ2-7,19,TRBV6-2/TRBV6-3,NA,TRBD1,CDSSWRSGTGGFKNLEQYF,TGTGACAGCAGTTGGCGATCGGGGACAGGGGGCTTCAAGAACTTGGAGCAGTACTTC
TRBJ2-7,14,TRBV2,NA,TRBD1,CARSVGTAAYEQYF,TGTGCCAGGAGTGTCGGGACAGCGGCCTACGAGCAGTACTTC
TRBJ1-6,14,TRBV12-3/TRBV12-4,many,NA,CASSLGQGEGPLHF,TGTGCCAGCAGCCTGGGGCAGGGTGAAGGACCCCTCCACTTT
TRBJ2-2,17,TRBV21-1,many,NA,CASSPELGGRYTGELFF,TGTGCCAGCAGCCCCGAACTGGGCGGGAGGTACACCGGGGAGCTGTTTTTT
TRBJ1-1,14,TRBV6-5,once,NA,CASSYGGANIEAFF,TGTGCCAGCAGTTACGGGGGGGCGAACATTGAAGCATTCTTT
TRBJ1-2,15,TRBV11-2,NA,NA,CASSYSELFPEGCTF,TGTGCCAGCAGCTATTCCGAGCTTTTTCCCGAGGGCTGCACCTTC
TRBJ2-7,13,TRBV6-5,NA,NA,CASGVSQGAKQYF,TGTGCCAGCGGTGTTTCACAAGGGGCAAAGCAATACTTC
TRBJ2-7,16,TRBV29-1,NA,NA,CSAMTYGTGTPYEQYF,TGCAGCGCCATGACATATGGGACCGGTACTCCCTACGAGCAGTACTTC
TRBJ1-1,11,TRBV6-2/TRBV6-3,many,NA,CASSSAGPAFF,TGTGCCAGCAGTTCGGCAGGGCCGGCTTTCTTT
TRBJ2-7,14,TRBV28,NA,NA,CASSFLEGGYEQYF,TGTGCCAGCAGTTTTCTAGAGGGGGGTTACGAGCAGTACTTC
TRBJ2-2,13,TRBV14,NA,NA,CASSQVSTGELLF,TGTGCCAGCAGTCAAGTGAGCACCGGGGAGCTGTTATTT
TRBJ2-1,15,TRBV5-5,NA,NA,CASSLGIGTVNEQFF,TGTGCCAGCAGCTTGGGTATAGGTACGGTCAATGAGCAGTTCTTC
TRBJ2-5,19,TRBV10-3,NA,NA,CAISERGGSSGSSQVTQYF,TGTGCCATCAGTGAGAGGGGGGGATCTAGCGGCTCCTCCCAAGTGACCCAGTACTTC
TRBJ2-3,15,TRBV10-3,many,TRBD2,CAIDRGAGGSDTQYF,TGTGCCATCGACCGGGGGGCGGGAGGATCAGATACGCAGTATTTT
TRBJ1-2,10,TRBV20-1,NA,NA,CSAPIGGYTF,TGCAGTGCCCCTATCGGAGGCTACACCTTC
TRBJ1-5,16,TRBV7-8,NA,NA,CASSLVDRAINQPQHF,TGTGCCAGCAGCTTAGTAGACAGAGCGATTAATCAGCCCCAGCATTTT
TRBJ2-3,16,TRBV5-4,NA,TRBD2,CASSLLAGGPSDTQYF,TGTGCCAGCAGCTTGCTAGCGGGAGGGCCCTCAGATACGCAGTATTTT
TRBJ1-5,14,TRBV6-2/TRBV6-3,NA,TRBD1,CAGRGQGSNQSQHF,TGTGCCGGCAGGGGACAGGGTAGCAATCAGTCCCAGCATTTT
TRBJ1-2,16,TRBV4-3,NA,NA,CASSQAGAGRNYGCTF,TGCGCCAGCAGTCAGGCAGGGGCAGGGAGGAACTATGGCTGCACCTTC
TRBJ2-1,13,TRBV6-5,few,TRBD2,CASTLTSGTVQFF,TGTGCCAGCACCCTCACTAGCGGGACTGTCCAGTTCTTC
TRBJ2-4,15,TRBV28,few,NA,CATLSVGGGVNIQYF,TGTGCCACCCTCTCGGTCGGTGGAGGAGTAAACATTCAGTACTTC
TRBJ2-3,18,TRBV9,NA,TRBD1,CTSSPRPPGQGLTDTQYF,TGTACCAGCAGCCCCCGTCCCCCGGGACAGGGCCTCACAGATACGCAGTATTTT
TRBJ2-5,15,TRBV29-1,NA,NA,CSVEFAAGRSETQYF,TGTAGCGTTGAATTCGCGGCGGGTAGATCGGAGACCCAGTACTTC
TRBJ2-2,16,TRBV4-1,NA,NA,CASSQEQGSGTWELFF,TGCGCCAGCAGCCAAGAGCAGGGGTCAGGGACCTGGGAGCTGTTTTTT
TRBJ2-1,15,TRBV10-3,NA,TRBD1,CTILSSGTEGNEQFF,TGTACCATCCTGAGTTCTGGGACAGAGGGCAATGAGCAGTTCTTC
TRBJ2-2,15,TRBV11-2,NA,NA,CASSWGLENTGELFF,TGTGCCAGCAGCTGGGGACTGGAGAACACCGGGGAGCTGTTTTTT
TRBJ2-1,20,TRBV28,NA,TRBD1,CASEPKGGLPFPRSYNEQFF,TGTGCCAGCGAACCTAAAGGGGGCCTGCCCTTTCCTCGCTCCTACAATGAGCAGTTCTTC
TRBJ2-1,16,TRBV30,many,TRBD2,CAWSVWRLAGMNEQFF,TGTGCCTGGAGTGTATGGAGACTAGCGGGAATGAATGAGCAGTTCTTC
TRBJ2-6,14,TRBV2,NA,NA,CASIAEYGANVLTF,TGTGCCAGCATCGCCGAATACGGGGCCAACGTCCTGACTTTC
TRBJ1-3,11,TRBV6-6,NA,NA,CASSYESTIYF,TGTGCCAGCAGTTATGAGAGCACCATATATTTT
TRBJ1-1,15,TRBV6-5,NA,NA,CASSYGGAGNTEAFF,TGTGCCAGCAGTTACGGGGGGGCTGGGAACACTGAAGCTTTCTTT
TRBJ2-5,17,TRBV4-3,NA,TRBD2,CASNQAASGRALETQYF,TGCGCCAGCAACCAAGCGGCTAGCGGGAGGGCTCTGGAGACCCAGTACTTC
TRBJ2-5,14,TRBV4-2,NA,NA,CASSPFLSAETHYF,TGTGCCAGCAGTCCCTTTTTGTCCGCGGAGACCCACTACTTC
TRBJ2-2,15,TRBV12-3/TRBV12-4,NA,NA,CASSFWGAPSGELFF,TGTGCCAGCAGTTTTTGGGGGGCGCCCTCCGGGGAGCTGTTTTTT
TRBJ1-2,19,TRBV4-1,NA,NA,CATSPWGGGGFAANSGYTF,TGCGCCACCAGCCCCTGGGGAGGGGGGGGATTCGCGGCGAATTCTGGCTACACCTTC
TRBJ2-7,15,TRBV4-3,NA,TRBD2,CASSQEGRGTSGRYF,TGCGCCAGCAGCCAAGAGGGAAGGGGGACTAGCGGGAGATACTTC
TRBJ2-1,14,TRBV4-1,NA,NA,CACSLRPGEGEQFF,TGCGCCTGCAGCCTGCGGCCAGGTGAGGGTGAGCAGTTCTTC
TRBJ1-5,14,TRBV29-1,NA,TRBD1,CSVATGGGNQPQHF,TGCAGCGTTGCGACAGGGGGCGGAAATCAGCCCCAGCATTTT
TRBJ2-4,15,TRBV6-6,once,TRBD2,CAGSYSSSGSGIQYF,TGCGCCGGCAGTTACTCGTCTAGCGGGAGCGGCATTCAGTACTTC
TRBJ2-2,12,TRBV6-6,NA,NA,CASGAGSGELFF,TGTGCCAGCGGGGCAGGGTCTGGGGAGCTGTTTTTT
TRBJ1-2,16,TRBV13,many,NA,CASSPPTTAGNYGYTF,TGTGCCAGCAGCCCCCCCACAACAGCCGGTAATTATGGCTACACCTTC
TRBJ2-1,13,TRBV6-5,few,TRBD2,CASSGGGRNEQFF,TGTGCCAGCAGTGGGGGGGGGAGGAATGAGCAGTTCTTC
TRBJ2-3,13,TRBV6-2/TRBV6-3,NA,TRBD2,CACFAGTRTPQYF,TGTGCCTGTTTCGCTGGGACTAGAACCCCGCAGTATTTT
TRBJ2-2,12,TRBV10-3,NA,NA,CTISESAGRLFF,TGTACCATCAGTGAGTCGGCGGGAAGGCTGTTTTTT
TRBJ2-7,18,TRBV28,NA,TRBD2,CASRPLFAGERLSYKQYF,TGTGCCAGCAGGCCATTATTTGCGGGGGAACGACTATCCTACAAGCAGTACTTC
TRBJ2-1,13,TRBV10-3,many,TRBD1,CAISGGQVDEQFF,TGTGCCATCAGCGGTGGACAGGTCGATGAGCAGTTCTTC
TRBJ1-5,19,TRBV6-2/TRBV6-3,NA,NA,CASRPAGWGDIVDNQPQHF,TGTGCCAGCCGACCCGCCGGATGGGGAGATATAGTGGACAATCAGCCCCAGCATTTT
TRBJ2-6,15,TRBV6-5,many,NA,CASSQRGPGANVLTF,TGTGCCAGCAGTCAAAGGGGCCCTGGGGCCAACGTCCTGACTTTC
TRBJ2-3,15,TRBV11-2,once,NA,CASKFYGGSTETQYF,TGTGCCAGCAAGTTCTACGGGGGTAGCACAGAAACGCAGTATTTT
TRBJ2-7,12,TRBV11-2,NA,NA,CASSPRGYEQYF,TGTGCCAGCAGTCCCAGGGGCTACGAGCAGTATTTC
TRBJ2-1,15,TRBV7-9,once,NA,CASSFRGGTYKEQFF,TGTGCCAGCAGCTTCCGCGGAGGGACCTACAAAGAGCAGTTCTTC
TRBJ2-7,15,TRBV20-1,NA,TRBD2,CRAGGRLAGSYEQYF,TGCAGAGCAGGGGGGCGACTAGCGGGGTCCTACGAGCAGTACTTC
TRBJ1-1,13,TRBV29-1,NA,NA,CSVVGDLITEAFF,TGCAGCGTTGTCGGGGATCTGATCACTGAAGCTTTCTTT
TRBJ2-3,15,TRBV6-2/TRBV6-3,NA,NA,CTSSYLTGLTDTQYF,TGTACCAGCAGTTACTTAACAGGGCTAACAGATACGCAGTATTTT
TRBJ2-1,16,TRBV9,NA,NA,CASSVGIGSSYKEQFF,TGTGCCAGCAGCGTAGGCATAGGGTCCTCCTACAAAGAGCAGTTCTTC
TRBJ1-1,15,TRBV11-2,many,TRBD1,CASSPWEGADTEAFF,TGTGCCAGCAGCCCTTGGGAGGGGGCGGACACTGAAGCTTTCTTT
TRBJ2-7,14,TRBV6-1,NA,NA,CASNQAGVGREQYF,TGTGCCAGCAATCAGGCAGGAGTTGGGCGCGAGCAGTACTTC